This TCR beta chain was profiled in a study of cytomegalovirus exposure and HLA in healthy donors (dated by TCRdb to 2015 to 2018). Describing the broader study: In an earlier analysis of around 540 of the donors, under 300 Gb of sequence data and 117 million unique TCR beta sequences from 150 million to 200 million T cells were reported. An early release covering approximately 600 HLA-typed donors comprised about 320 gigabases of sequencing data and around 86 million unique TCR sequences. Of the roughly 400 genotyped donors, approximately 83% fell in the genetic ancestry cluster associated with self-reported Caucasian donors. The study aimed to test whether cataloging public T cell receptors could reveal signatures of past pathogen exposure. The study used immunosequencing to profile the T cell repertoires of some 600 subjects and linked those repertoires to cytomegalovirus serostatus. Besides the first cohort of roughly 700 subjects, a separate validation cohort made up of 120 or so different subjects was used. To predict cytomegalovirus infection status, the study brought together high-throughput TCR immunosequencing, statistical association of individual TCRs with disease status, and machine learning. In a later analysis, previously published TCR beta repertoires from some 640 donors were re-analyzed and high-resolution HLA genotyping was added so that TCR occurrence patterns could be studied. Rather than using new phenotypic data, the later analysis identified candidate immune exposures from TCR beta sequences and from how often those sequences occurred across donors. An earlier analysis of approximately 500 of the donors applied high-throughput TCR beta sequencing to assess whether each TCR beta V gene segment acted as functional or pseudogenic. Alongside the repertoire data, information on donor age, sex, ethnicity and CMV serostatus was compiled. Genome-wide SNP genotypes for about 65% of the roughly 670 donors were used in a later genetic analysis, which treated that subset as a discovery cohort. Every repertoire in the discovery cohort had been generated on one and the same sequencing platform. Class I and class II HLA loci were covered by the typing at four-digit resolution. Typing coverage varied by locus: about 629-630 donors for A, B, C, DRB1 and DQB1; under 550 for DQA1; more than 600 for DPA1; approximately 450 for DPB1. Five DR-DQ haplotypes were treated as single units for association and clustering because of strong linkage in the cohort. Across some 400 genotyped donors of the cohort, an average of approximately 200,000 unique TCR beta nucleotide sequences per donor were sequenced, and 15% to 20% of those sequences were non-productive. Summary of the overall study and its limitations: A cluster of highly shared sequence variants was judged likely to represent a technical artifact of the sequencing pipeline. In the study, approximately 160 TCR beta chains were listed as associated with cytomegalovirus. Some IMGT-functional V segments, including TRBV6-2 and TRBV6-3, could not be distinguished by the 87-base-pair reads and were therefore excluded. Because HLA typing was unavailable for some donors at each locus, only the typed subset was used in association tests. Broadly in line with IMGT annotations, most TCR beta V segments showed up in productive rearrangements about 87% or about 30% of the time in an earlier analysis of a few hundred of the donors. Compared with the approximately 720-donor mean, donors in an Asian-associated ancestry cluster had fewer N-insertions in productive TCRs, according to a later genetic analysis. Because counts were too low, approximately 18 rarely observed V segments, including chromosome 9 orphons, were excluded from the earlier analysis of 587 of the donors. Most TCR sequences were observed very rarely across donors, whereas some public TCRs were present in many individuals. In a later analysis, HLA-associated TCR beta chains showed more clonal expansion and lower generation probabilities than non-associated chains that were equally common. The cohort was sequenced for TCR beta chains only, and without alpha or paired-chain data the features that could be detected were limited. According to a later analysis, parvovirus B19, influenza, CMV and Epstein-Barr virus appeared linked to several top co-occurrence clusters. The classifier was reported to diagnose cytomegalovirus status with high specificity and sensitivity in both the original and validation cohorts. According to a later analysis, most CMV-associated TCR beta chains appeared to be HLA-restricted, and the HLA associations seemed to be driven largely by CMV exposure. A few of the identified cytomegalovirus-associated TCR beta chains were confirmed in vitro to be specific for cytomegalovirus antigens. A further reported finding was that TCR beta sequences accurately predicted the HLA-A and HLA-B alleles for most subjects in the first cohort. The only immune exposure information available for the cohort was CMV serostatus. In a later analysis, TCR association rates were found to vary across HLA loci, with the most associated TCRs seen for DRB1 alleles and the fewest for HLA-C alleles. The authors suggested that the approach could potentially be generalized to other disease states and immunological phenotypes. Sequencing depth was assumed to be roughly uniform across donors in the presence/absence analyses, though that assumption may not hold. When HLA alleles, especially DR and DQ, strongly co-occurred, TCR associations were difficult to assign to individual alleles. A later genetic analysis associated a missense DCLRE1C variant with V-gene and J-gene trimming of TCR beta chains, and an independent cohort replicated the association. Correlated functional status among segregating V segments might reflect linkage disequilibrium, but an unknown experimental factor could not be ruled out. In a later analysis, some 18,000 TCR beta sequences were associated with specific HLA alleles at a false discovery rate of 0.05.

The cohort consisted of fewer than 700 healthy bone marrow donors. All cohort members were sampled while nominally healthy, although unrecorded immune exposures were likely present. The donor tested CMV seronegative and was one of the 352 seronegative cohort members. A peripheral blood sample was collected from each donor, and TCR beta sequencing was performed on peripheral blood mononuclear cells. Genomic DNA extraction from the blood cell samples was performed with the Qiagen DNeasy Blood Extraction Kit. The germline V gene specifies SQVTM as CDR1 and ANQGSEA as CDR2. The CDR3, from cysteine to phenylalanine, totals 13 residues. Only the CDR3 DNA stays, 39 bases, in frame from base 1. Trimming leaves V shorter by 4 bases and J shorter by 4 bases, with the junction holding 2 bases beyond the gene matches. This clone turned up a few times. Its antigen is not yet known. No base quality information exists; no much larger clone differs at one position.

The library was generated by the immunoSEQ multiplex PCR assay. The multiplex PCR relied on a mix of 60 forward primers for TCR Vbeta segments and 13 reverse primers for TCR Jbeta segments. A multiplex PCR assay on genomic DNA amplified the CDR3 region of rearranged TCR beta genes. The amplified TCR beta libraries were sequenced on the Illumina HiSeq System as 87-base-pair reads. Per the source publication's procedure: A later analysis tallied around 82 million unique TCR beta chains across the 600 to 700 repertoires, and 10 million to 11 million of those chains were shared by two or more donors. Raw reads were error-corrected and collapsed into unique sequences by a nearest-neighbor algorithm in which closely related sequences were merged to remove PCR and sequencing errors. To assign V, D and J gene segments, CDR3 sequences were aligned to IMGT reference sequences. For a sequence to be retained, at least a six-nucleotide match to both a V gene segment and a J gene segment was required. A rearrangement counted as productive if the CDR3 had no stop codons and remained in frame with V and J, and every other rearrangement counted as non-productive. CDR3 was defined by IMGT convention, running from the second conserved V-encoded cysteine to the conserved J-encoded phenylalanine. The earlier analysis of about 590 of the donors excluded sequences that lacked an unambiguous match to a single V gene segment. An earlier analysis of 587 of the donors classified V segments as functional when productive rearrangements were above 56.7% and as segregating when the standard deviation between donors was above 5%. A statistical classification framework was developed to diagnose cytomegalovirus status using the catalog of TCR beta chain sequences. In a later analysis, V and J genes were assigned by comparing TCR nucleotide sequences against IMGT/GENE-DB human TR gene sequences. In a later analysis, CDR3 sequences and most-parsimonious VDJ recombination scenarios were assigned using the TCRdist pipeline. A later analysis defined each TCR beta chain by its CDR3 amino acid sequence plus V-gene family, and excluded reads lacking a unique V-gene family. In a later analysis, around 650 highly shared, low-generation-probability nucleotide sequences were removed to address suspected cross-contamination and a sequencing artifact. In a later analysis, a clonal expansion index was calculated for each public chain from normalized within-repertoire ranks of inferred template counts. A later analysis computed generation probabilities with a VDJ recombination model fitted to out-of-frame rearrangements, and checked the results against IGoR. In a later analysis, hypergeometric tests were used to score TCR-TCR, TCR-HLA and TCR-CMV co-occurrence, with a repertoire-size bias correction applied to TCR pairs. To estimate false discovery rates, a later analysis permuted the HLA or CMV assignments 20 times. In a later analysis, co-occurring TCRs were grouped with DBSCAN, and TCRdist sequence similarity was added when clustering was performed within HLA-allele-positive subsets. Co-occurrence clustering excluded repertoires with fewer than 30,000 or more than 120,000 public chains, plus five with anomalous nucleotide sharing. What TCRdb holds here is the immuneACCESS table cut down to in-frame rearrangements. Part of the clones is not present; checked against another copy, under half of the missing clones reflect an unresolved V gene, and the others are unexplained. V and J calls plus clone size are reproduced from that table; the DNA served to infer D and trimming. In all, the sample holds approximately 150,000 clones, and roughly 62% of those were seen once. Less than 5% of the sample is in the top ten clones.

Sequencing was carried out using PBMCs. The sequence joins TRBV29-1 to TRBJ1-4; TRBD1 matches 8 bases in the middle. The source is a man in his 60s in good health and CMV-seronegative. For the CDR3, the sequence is CSVVQGVNEKLFF. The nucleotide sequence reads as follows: TGCAGCGTTGTACAGGGGGTTAATGAAAAACTGTTTTTT.